This T cell receptor beta chain was recovered during a study of blood T cells in healthy people across ages. The use of a sample-barcoded 5' primer and a J-beta primer mix characterized a second PCR of about 7 to 12 cycles. TCRdb called the 5' RACE reads again in MiXCR, with one record for every CDR3 protein. The sample shows about 1,500,000 distinct CDR3 sequences, roughly 27% of them seen only once. Germline V gives CDR1 ENHRY, CDR2 SYGVKD. The CDR3 is 13 amino acids. V was shortened by 5 bases and J by 5 bases, with 12 bases between the two germline ends. Study results and limitations: Aged donors had fewer naive CD4+ cells and lower diversity than long-lived donors. Higher naive T cell percentage went strongly together with higher TCR beta diversity.

Researchers collected about 9.7 milliliters of peripheral blood from every single donor. This clonotype was seen repeatedly, ten times or more. Its antigen is not identified. The receptor was isolated from a woman aged 25 to 45 in good health. The chain joins TRBV10-3 to TRBJ1-2; a weak D match, TRBD1 (5 bases). Sequenced: blood. The CDR3, as DNA: TGTGCCATCAGTCAGCTGGAGGGGTATGGCTACACCTTC. It is translated as CAISQLEGYGYTF.